What follows are 29 T cell receptor beta chains derived from one specimen sequenced in a study of cytomegalovirus exposure and HLA in healthy donors. In the PCR, 60 Vbeta and 13 Jbeta primers were used. TCRdb's copy holds only in-frame clones and misses some; the assay was immunoSEQ multiplex PCR. There are 120,000 to 150,000 clones in the sample; around 77% occur only once, and approximately 2.3% lies in the top ten. The source material was PBMCs. The receptors here all came from a young man in good health and CMV-seronegative.

The chain joins TRBV7-2 to TRBJ1-1; D remains ambiguous. The germline gives CDR1 SGHTA, CDR2 FQGNSA. Trimming removed 1 base from V and 5 bases from J, with 11 bases in between. This CDR3 has 14 residues. The CDR3 is CASSLGREMTEAFF. In DNA form, the CDR3 reads TGTGCCAGCAGCTTAGGTCGGGAGATGACTGAAGCTTTCTTT.

This rearrangement joins TRBV28 to TRBJ1-5; D is possibly TRBD1 (5 bases). Trimming cost V 6 bases and J 2 bases, with 11 bases left between them. CDR3 length: 14 residues. Germline lookup yields CDR1 MDHEN and CDR2 SYDVKM. The CDR3 nucleotides read TGTGCCAGCAGCAGGGCGTATGGCAATCAGCCCCAGCATTTT. Encoded protein: CASSRAYGNQPQHF.

This sequence joins TRBV7-9 and TRBJ2-3; tentative D call: TRBD1 (5 bases). The CDR3 spans 13 residues. Germline CDR1 SEHNR, CDR2 FQNEAQ (reference sequence). The V end was cut by 3 bases, the J end by 4 bases, with 8 bases between. The DNA for the CDR3 is TGTGCCAGCAGCTTGACAGAGGCAGATACGCAGTATTTT. This translates into CASSLTEADTQYF.

In this sample, this clone turned up once. The J gene is TRBJ2-3, the V gene TRBV6-1; D uncertain. The CDR3 extends over 13 amino acids. In germline, CDR1 is MNHNS, CDR2 SASEGT. The germline V and J ends were trimmed by 4 bases and 4 bases, with 9 bases remaining between them. The CDR3 loop is CASSVPVPDTQYF. The CDR3 nucleotides read TGTGCCAGCAGTGTTCCGGTTCCAGATACGCAGTATTTT.

This chain uses TRBV13 with TRBJ1-4; weak D call: TRBD1 (6 bases). This CDR3 spans 14 amino acids. The V and J ends lost 4 bases and 5 bases respectively, with 11 bases between them. CDR1 is PRHDT, CDR2 FYEKMQ, per germline (reference sequence). CDR3: CASSSWTVNEKLFF. The CDR3 nucleotides are TGTGCCAGCAGCTCCTGGACAGTGAATGAAAAACTGTTTTTT.

This chain uses TRBV5-1 with TRBJ2-7, with 8 bases that match TRBD2. With V trimmed by 4 bases and J by 0 bases, 12 bases remained unmatched. The CDR3 extends over 17 amino acids. Germline values: CDR1 SGHRS, CDR2 YFSETQ. CDR3 DNA: TGCGCCAGCAGCCCTCGGGGGGGTGGGAGGGCCTCCTACGAGCAGTACTTC. Its translation: CASSPRGGGRASYEQYF.

The rearrangement links TRBV27 to TRBJ2-2; D gene ambiguous. The CDR3 totals 14 residues. The germline V and J ends were trimmed by 1 base and 6 bases, with 9 bases remaining between them. The germline V gene has CDR1 MNHEY and CDR2 SMNVEV (reference sequence). DNA of the CDR3: TGTGCCAGCAGTTTATGGAAGACTGCCGGGGAGCTGTTTTTT. The encoded protein is CASSLWKTAGELFF.

J is TRBJ2-3 and V is TRBV18, with 7 bases fitting TRBD1. Germline V gene data show CDR1 as KGHSH and CDR2 as LQKENI. CDR3 size: 15 residues. Losses at the gene ends were 5 bases for V and 4 bases for J; bases not matched to a gene: 9. CDR3 residues: CASSVQGNWADTQYF. CDR3 coding DNA: TGTGCCAGCTCAGTACAGGGGAATTGGGCAGATACGCAGTATTTT.

The J gene is TRBJ2-1, the V gene TRBV19; 10 positions agree with TRBD1. The CDR3 is 14 amino acids. Germline trimming cut 5 bases from V and 7 bases from J; bases unmatched to any gene: 5. Germline V gene sequence: CDR1 LNHDA, CDR2 SQIVND (reference sequence). The CDR3 is CASSETGGLNEQFF. The CDR3 DNA follows: TGTGCCAGTAGTGAGACAGGGGGCCTGAATGAGCAGTTCTTC.

The chain joins TRBV5-5 to TRBJ2-7; D is perhaps TRBD1 (6 bases). Germline loops: CDR1 SGHKS, CDR2 YYEKEE (reference sequence). Trimming left V 4 bases short and J 4 bases short, with 15 bases between. The length of the CDR3 is 14 residues. CDR3 sequence (DNA): TGTGCCAGCAGCGGGACCAGGGGTGCATACGAGCAGTACTTC. This codes for CASSGTRGAYEQYF.

The chain uses TRBV6-1 and TRBJ1-6; TRBD1 might be the D (5 bases). Germline V gives CDR1 MNHNS, CDR2 SASEGT. There are 16 residues in the CDR3. V lost 0 bases and J lost 6, with 12 bases in between. In DNA, the CDR3 is TGTGCCAGCAGTGAAGCGTGGACACCCTTTAATTCACCCCTCCACTTT. It yields the protein CASSEAWTPFNSPLHF.

This clone was observed once. The chain couples TRBV18 to TRBJ1-2; 12 bases map to TRBD1. V shed 3 bases and J 8 bases; nucleotides not matched to a gene: 4. Germline V lookup: CDR1 KGHSH, CDR2 LQKENI. The CDR3 covers 14 residues. The CDR3 sequence is CASSPRDRGLGYTF. The CDR3 coding sequence is TGTGCCAGCTCACCCCGGGACAGGGGGCTCGGCTACACCTTC.

The rearrangement joins TRBV19 to TRBJ2-3; 8 nucleotides align to TRBD2. The CDR3 length is 16 residues. V was clipped by 8 bases and J by 6 bases; unmatched bases: 16. Germline values: CDR1 LNHDA, CDR2 SQIVND (reference sequence). CDR3 in amino acids: CASDKGLATPQDTQYF. CDR3 bases: TGTGCCAGTGATAAAGGACTAGCCACGCCTCAGGATACGCAGTATTTT.

The chain joins TRBV7-9 to TRBJ1-1; D not resolved. V was pared by 3 bases and J by 3 bases, with 5 bases between. CDR3 size: 12 residues. Germline CDR1 reads SEHNR; CDR2 reads FQNEAQ (reference sequence). CDR3 sequence: CASSLQDTEAFF. The CDR3 DNA is TGTGCCAGCAGCTTGCAGGACACTGAAGCTTTCTTT.

The CDR3, as DNA: TGTGCCAGCAGTGACGAGGGCGGCTCTTCTGGCTACACCTTC. This gives the protein CASSDEGGSSGYTF. The chain has TRBV6-4 and TRBJ1-2, with unresolved D. V was cut by 2 bases and J by 7 bases, with 14 bases left in between. Per the germline V gene, CDR1 is MRHNA and CDR2 is SNTAGT. The length of the CDR3 is 14 residues.

The rearrangement joins TRBV7-3 to TRBJ2-3; no definite D call. CDR1 and CDR2 (germline): SGHTA, FQGTGA. The CDR3 has 18 amino acids. V was clipped by 6 bases and J by 2 bases, with 24 bases between them. The DNA for the CDR3 is TGTGCCAGCAGACCCGATCCAGAACCTCAGATTCTCACAGATACGCAGTATTTT. Amino acid sequence: CASRPDPEPQILTDTQYF.

The rearrangement joins TRBV10-1 to TRBJ1-1, with D possibly matching TRBD1 (5 bases). The CDR3 totals 13 residues. V lost 4 bases and J 4 bases, leaving 10 bases between the germline ends. Germline V gives CDR1 WNHNN, CDR2 SYGVQD (reference sequence). CDR3 loop: CASSVLGATEAFF. CDR3 DNA sequence: TGCGCCAGCAGTGTATTAGGGGCCACTGAAGCTTTCTTT.

The chain is built from TRBV28 and TRBJ1-4; 12 bases are shared with TRBD1. The CDR3 runs 19 residues. Germline-derived CDR1 and CDR2 are MDHEN and SYDVKM. The J segment lost 0 bases and the V segment lost 4 bases, leaving 9 bases of the junction unmatched. The CDR3 DNA reads as TGTGCCAGCAGTTACCCCGGGACAGGGGGCGACACAACTAATGAAAAACTGTTTTTT. Protein: CASSYPGTGGDTTNEKLFF.

The chain links TRBV2 to TRBJ1-5; the D gene is possibly TRBD1 (5 bases). Deletions cut 6 bases from V and 6 bases from J, with 12 bases between. The CDR3 length is 13 residues. Germline CDR1 is SNHLY and CDR2 is FYNNEI. The CDR3 DNA is TGTGCCAGCAGGGGGCCTCTCATTCAGCCCCAGCATTTT. Its translation: CASRGPLIQPQHF.

This chain uses TRBV5-1 with TRBJ2-1; tentatively, D is TRBD1 (5 bases). The V end was cut by 2 bases, the J end by 3 bases, with 9 bases between. CDR1 and CDR2 (germline): SGHRS, YFSETQ. The CDR3 spans 14 residues. DNA for the CDR3: TGCGCCAGCAGCTTTAGACAGAACTACAATGAGCAGTTCTTC. It translates to CASSFRQNYNEQFF.

J is TRBJ2-3 and V is TRBV11-2; TRBD2 matches 12 bases. Germline CDR1 reads SGHAT; CDR2 reads FQNNGV. The V gene end was trimmed by 5 bases and the J gene end by 2 bases; junction bases not matched to a gene: 5. The CDR3 contains 16 residues. The CDR3 DNA follows: TGTGCCAGCAGCGTTCTAGCGGGAGGGATCACAGATACGCAGTATTTT. Its translation is CASSVLAGGITDTQYF.

This clone turned up a few times. The CDR3 nucleotides are TGTGCCAGCAGTTTTTTAGCGGGGAATGAGCAGTTCTTC. It is translated as CASSFLAGNEQFF. The chain uses TRBV7-2 and TRBJ2-1; TRBD2 matches 8 bases. The CDR3 has 13 residues. After removal of 6 bases from V and 7 bases from J, the junction contained 5 bases not matched to a gene. Germline assignment: CDR1 SGHTA and CDR2 FQGNSA.

The chain is built from TRBV5-4 and TRBJ1-1; TRBD1 matches at 7 bases. The germline CDR1 and CDR2 sequences are SGHNT and YYREEE (reference sequence). Trimming at V came to 3 bases and at J to 1 base, leaving 9 bases not matched to a gene. The CDR3 sequence is 16 residues long. The CDR3 here is CASSWATGSRNTEAFF. Here the CDR3 DNA reads TGTGCCAGCAGCTGGGCGACAGGGTCGCGGAACACTGAAGCTTTCTTT.

The chain carries TRBV5-6 and TRBJ2-1, with D perhaps TRBD1 (5 bases). This CDR3 comprises 15 residues. Germline CDR1 is SGHDT and CDR2 is YYEEEE. V was cut by 2 bases and J by 0 bases, with 9 bases left in between. The CDR3 sequence: CASSFYRSSYNEQFF. In DNA form, the CDR3 reads TGTGCCAGCAGCTTTTACAGGAGCTCCTACAATGAGCAGTTCTTC. The full variable domain, in which reference TRBV5-6 and TRBJ2-1 provide the parts outside the CDR3, is DAGVTQSPTHLIKTRGQQVTLRCSPKSGHDTVSWYQQALGQGPQFIFQYYEEEERQRGNFPDRFSGHQFPNYSSELNVNALLLGDSALYLCASSFYRSSYNEQFFGPGTRLTVL.

The chain carries TRBV28 and TRBJ2-3; D remains unclear. The germline V gene encodes CDR1 MDHEN and CDR2 SYDVKM. CDR3 length: 13 residues. The germline V and J ends were trimmed by 5 bases and 1 base, with 7 bases remaining between them. The CDR3 DNA follows: TGTGCCAGCAGTCGGAGTGGCACAGATACGCAGTATTTT. Translated: CASSRSGTDTQYF.

This clone came up a few times. The chain uses TRBV4-1 and TRBJ2-7, with D perhaps matching TRBD2 (6 bases). Germline V gives CDR1 MGHRA, CDR2 YSYEKL. The CDR3 totals 15 residues. The V end lost 2 bases, the J end lost 0 bases, and 11 bases lay between the germline ends. The CDR3 sequence is CASSQNAGSSYEQYF. DNA of the CDR3: TGCGCCAGCAGCCAAAACGCGGGGAGCTCCTACGAGCAGTACTTC.

The V gene is TRBV6-5, the J gene TRBJ1-6, with D tentatively TRBD1 (6 bases). This CDR3 has 13 residues. Germline lookup yields CDR1 MNHEY and CDR2 SVGAGI. The germline V and J ends were trimmed by 4 bases and 9 bases, with 10 bases remaining between them. The CDR3 sequence is CASSLQGTSPLHF. The CDR3 nucleotides are TGTGCCAGCAGTTTACAGGGCACTTCACCCCTCCACTTT.

This clone came up once. The chain links TRBV7-9 to TRBJ1-2, with 8 bases that match TRBD1. Germline trimming cut 1 base from V and 7 bases from J; bases unmatched to any gene: 5. The germline V gene encodes CDR1 SEHNR and CDR2 FQNEAQ (reference sequence). The CDR3 spans 14 residues. The CDR3 DNA reads TGTGCCAGCAGCTTAGGAATTGACAGGGGTGGCTACACCTTC. Its translation is CASSLGIDRGGYTF.

The V and J genes are TRBV29-1 and TRBJ1-2; D gene ambiguous. This CDR3 has 12 residues. Trimming removed 7 bases at V and 8 bases at J, with 17 bases between. Germline V lookup: CDR1 SQVTM, CDR2 ANQGSEA. CDR3 in DNA: TGCAGCGCCCGAGTGCGGGAGGGAGGCTACACCTTC. Translating gives CSARVREGGYTF.